The rows below give T cell receptor beta chains drawn from one sample of a study of T cell repertoires in cytomegalovirus infection. TCRdb called the reads again in MiXCR, with one record for every CDR3 protein. The data show about 260,000 distinct CDR3 sequences, approximately 13% seen once. The sequenced material came from PBMCs. Receptor source: a human donor in good health (CMV status not recorded). Some clones in this sample may be carry-over from other donors' samples. Both conserved end residues are part of each CDR3. The D gene is left open where the match is weak. Clone sizes are given selectively: once, few, many, or a class where the clone is expanded.

V gene	D gene	clone size	J gene	CDR3 DNA	CDR3 protein
TRBV7-8	TRBD2	many	TRBJ2-5	TGTGCCAGCAGCTTCCTAGCGGGAGGGCCCGGGGAGACCCAGTACTTC	CASSFLAGGPGETQYF
TRBV11-2	-	-	TRBJ1-2	TGTGCCAGCAGCTTCCAGGGGCCCTCTAACTATGGCTACACCTTC	CASSFQGPSNYGYTF
TRBV28	TRBD1	-	TRBJ2-5	TGTGCCAGCTGGGACAGGGGAGAGACCCAGTACTTC	CASWDRGETQYF
TRBV4-2	TRBD2	few	TRBJ2-1	TGTGCCAGCAGCCTCACTAGCGAACCATACAATGAGCAGTTCTTC	CASSLTSEPYNEQFF
TRBV29-1	TRBD1	-	TRBJ2-7	TGCAGCGTTGTTTGGACAGGGATGGTGTACGAGCAGTACTTC	CSVVWTGMVYEQYF
TRBV27	TRBD2	-	TRBJ2-1	TGTGCCAGCAGCAAGGGACTAGAAATAAACAATGAGCAGTTCTTC	CASSKGLEINNEQFF
TRBV2	-	-	TRBJ2-3	TGTGCCAGCAGTGTCGGGTGGGAGCATAGCACAGATACGCAGTATTTT	CASSVGWEHSTDTQYF
TRBV29-1	-	-	TRBJ1-1	TGCAGCGTTCTCAGGAACACTGAAGCTTTCTTT	CSVLRNTEAFF
TRBV28	-	-	TRBJ1-6	TGTGCCAGCAGTTTATCGCCAGGAGATTCACCCCTCCACTTT	CASSLSPGDSPLHF
TRBV9	-	few	TRBJ1-3	TGTGCCAGCAGCCGCCAAACAGCGTTCTCTGGAAACACCATATATTTT	CASSRQTAFSGNTIYF
TRBV18	TRBD2	-	TRBJ2-7	TGTGCCAGCTCATGGGGGGGGACCAACGAGCAGTACTTC	CASSWGGTNEQYF
TRBV12-3/TRBV12-4	TRBD2	-	TRBJ2-1	TGTGCCAGCAGCAGGGGACTAGCGGGAGTTGGGCAGTTCTTC	CASSRGLAGVGQFF
TRBV5-1	-	few	TRBJ2-5	TGCGCCAGCAGCTTTGGGGGCGCCGAAACCCAGTACTTC	CASSFGGAETQYF
TRBV6-1	TRBD2	-	TRBJ2-5	TGTGCCAGCAGCTGGACTAGCGGGAGACGCGAGACCCAGTACTTC	CASSWTSGRRETQYF
TRBV20-1	TRBD2	-	TRBJ2-7	TGCAGTGCTAGCGCGGGAGGCTCCTACGAGCAGTACTTC	CSASAGGSYEQYF
TRBV3-1	-	-	TRBJ1-3	TGTGCCAGCAGCCAAGGCGCATCCCGCTCTGGAAACACCATATATTTT	CASSQGASRSGNTIYF
TRBV9	-	-	TRBJ2-1	TGTGCCAGCAGCACCCTAGTACAGACTACAAGACAGTTCTTC	CASSTLVQTTRQFF
TRBV6-2/TRBV6-3	TRBD1	few	TRBJ1-2	TGTGCCAGCAGAACCAGGGACAGATCTAACTATGGCTACACCTTC	CASRTRDRSNYGYTF
TRBV20-1	-	many	TRBJ1-2	TGCAGTGCCGGAGGGGCCTATGGCTACACCTTC	CSAGGAYGYTF
TRBV7-2	-	many	TRBJ2-6	TGTGCCAGCAGCTTAGCGGTTAGTGGGGCCAACGTCCTGACTTTC	CASSLAVSGANVLTF
TRBV7-8	-	many	TRBJ1-5	TGTGCCAGCAGCTTAGCACTCAGCAATCAGCCCCAGCATTTT	CASSLALSNQPQHF
TRBV9	-	-	TRBJ2-7	TGTGCCAGCAGCGTAGAGGGCGCGTACGAGCAGTACTTC	CASSVEGAYEQYF
TRBV20-1	-	many	TRBJ2-5	TGCAGTGCCGGGGTAGAGACCCAGTACTTC	CSAGVETQYF
TRBV7-2	-	-	TRBJ2-5	TGTGCCAGCAGCTCGCTTATCCAGACCCAGTACTTC	CASSSLIQTQYF
TRBV12-3/TRBV12-4	TRBD2	many	TRBJ2-7	TGTGCCAGCAGACCAACTAGCGGCAGCTCCTACGAGCAGTACTTC	CASRPTSGSSYEQYF
TRBV7-2	-	many	TRBJ2-3	TGTGCCAGCAGCCTAATAATAAGCCGGGCGGGGAATACGCAGTATTTT	CASSLIISRAGNTQYF
TRBV19	-	many	TRBJ1-2	TGTGCCGGAAAAAAGTCAAGGGGCGCGGGCTACACCTTC	CAGKKSRGAGYTF
TRBV10-2	TRBD2	few	TRBJ2-3	TGCGCCAGCAGGATTCTAGCGGGGGCAGACACAGATACGCAGTATTTT	CASRILAGADTDTQYF
TRBV5-6	-	few	TRBJ2-4	TGTGCCAGCAGCTCCCGACAGTCACTAGCCAAAAACATTCAGTACTTC	CASSSRQSLAKNIQYF
TRBV7-6	TRBD2	many	TRBJ2-3	TGTGCCAGCAGCCCACGGTTAGGGCGGGGGACAGATACGCAGTATTTT	CASSPRLGRGTDTQYF
TRBV4-2	TRBD2	many	TRBJ2-2	TGTGCCAGCAGCCAAGATGGGACTAGCGGCGGCACCGGGGAGCTGTTTTTT	CASSQDGTSGGTGELFF
TRBV29-1	TRBD1	-	TRBJ1-1	TGCAGCGTTGAGAGGACAGGGGCTGCAGCTTTCTTT	CSVERTGAAAFF
TRBV20-1	TRBD2	few	TRBJ2-5	TGCAGTGCTAGTCGCCCGGCTAGCGGGAGCATAGGGACCCAGTACTTC	CSASRPASGSIGTQYF
TRBV29-1	TRBD2	many	TRBJ2-3	TGCAGCGTCGGGGGGGCTCTTAGGCCCACAGATACGCAGTATTTT	CSVGGALRPTDTQYF
TRBV29-1	-	few	TRBJ1-1	TGCAGCGTTGTGGAGGGGTCGGCGAACACTGAAGCTTTCTTT	CSVVEGSANTEAFF
TRBV20-1	-	-	TRBJ1-2	TGCAGTGCTAGAGACGCCGGAGGGGATAGGAACTATGGCTACACCTTC	CSARDAGGDRNYGYTF
TRBV7-9	-	-	TRBJ1-5	TGTGCCACCAGCTCCGACAGTAGCAATCAGCCCCAGCATTTT	CATSSDSSNQPQHF
TRBV20-1	-	few	TRBJ1-1	TGCAGTGCTAGACCCCGGACCTTGAACACTGAAGCTTTCTTT	CSARPRTLNTEAFF
TRBV15	-	few	TRBJ1-4	TGTGCCACCAGCAGAGATGACGGGACCGCTGAAAAACTGTTTTTT	CATSRDDGTAEKLFF
TRBV5-1	TRBD1	-	TRBJ1-1	TGCGCCAGCAGCCCACGAGCTTCGGACAGGGTTAACACTGAAGCTTTCTTT	CASSPRASDRVNTEAFF
TRBV12-3/TRBV12-4	-	-	TRBJ1-4	TGTGCCAGCAGCCCTCGGTGGCAGGTGCTCGAAAAACTGTTTTTT	CASSPRWQVLEKLFF
TRBV7-9	-	few	TRBJ1-1	TGTGCCAGCAGCGGGGAGGGAAAAGCCAGAGGCATTGGAAACACTGAAGCTTTCTTT	CASSGEGKARGIGNTEAFF
TRBV20-1	-	many	TRBJ2-5	TGCAGTGCCAAAAACATAGCGGAAGGCAATCTAGAGACCCAGTACTTC	CSAKNIAEGNLETQYF
TRBV28	-	many	TRBJ2-7	TGTGCCAGCAGTCCCCCGGGAAGGATATACGAGCAGTACTTC	CASSPPGRIYEQYF
TRBV19	TRBD2	-	TRBJ2-1	TGTGCCAGTAGATTCCTGGGACTAGCGGGAGGAAGGTACAATGAGCAGTTCTTC	CASRFLGLAGGRYNEQFF
TRBV29-1	TRBD1	-	TRBJ1-1	TGCAGCGCGGGACAGGGGGCTTCCCCTTACACTGAAGCTTTCTTT	CSAGQGASPYTEAFF
TRBV29-1	-	-	TRBJ2-1	TGCAGCGTTGTTGGACGGGAGCACAATGAGCAGTTCTTC	CSVVGREHNEQFF
TRBV28	TRBD2	-	TRBJ2-4	TGTGCCAGCAGTCCCTGGACTAGCGGGAGGGCCGGGGCCAAAAACATTCAGTACTTC	CASSPWTSGRAGAKNIQYF
TRBV11-2	-	-	TRBJ2-3	TGTGCCAGCAGCCCCTCCAGCGCGGGAAGGGATACGCAGTATTTT	CASSPSSAGRDTQYF
TRBV6-2/TRBV6-3	-	few	TRBJ2-1	TGTGCCAGCAGTTACTGGAGCTCAGGGTATTATGATGATGAGCAGTTCTTC	CASSYWSSGYYDDEQFF
TRBV7-8	TRBD1	many	TRBJ1-5	TGTGCCAGCAGCTTGCGACAGGGAAATCAGCCCCAGCATTTT	CASSLRQGNQPQHF
TRBV2	-	few	TRBJ2-3	TGTGCCAGCGGTCTCGGGGTCCCCACAGATACGCAGTATTTT	CASGLGVPTDTQYF
TRBV6-2/TRBV6-3	-	many	TRBJ2-1	TGTGCCAGCAGCGAACCTTACAATGAGCAGTTCTTC	CASSEPYNEQFF
TRBV5-6	TRBD1	few	TRBJ1-2	TGTGCCAGCAGCTTGGAACAGGGGACCTATGGCTACACCTTC	CASSLEQGTYGYTF
TRBV7-9	-	many	TRBJ1-6	TGTGCCAGCAGCTCAACGAGGAGCTCCTATAATTCACCCCTCCACTTT	CASSSTRSSYNSPLHF
TRBV10-3	TRBD2	-	TRBJ2-3	TGTGCCATCATGGATAGCGGGAGTGGGGTGACAGATACGCAGTATTTT	CAIMDSGSGVTDTQYF
TRBV24-1	-	many	TRBJ2-2	TGTGCCACCAGTGATCCAGGGCCCGGGGAGCTGTTTTTT	CATSDPGPGELFF
TRBV28	-	few	TRBJ2-7	TGTGCCAGCAAAGAAAACTCCTACGAGCAGTACTTC	CASKENSYEQYF
TRBV7-9	TRBD1	few	TRBJ1-2	TGTGCCAGCAGGGTGGACAGGGGCAACTATGGCTACACCTTC	CASRVDRGNYGYTF